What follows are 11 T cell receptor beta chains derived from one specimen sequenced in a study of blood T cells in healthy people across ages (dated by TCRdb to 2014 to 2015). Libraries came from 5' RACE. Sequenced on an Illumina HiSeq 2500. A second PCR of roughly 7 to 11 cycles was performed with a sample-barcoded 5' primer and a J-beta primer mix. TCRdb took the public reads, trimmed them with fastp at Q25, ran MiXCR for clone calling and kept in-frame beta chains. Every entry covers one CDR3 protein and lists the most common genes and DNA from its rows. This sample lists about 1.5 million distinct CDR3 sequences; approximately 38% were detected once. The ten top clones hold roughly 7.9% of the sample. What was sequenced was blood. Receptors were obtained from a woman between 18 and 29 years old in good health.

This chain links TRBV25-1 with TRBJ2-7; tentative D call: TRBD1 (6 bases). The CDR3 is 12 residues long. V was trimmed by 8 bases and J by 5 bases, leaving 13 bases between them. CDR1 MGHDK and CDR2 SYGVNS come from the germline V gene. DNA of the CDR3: TGTGCCAGCTCGTGGGGGCCCCACGAGCAGTACTTC. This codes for CASSWGPHEQYF.

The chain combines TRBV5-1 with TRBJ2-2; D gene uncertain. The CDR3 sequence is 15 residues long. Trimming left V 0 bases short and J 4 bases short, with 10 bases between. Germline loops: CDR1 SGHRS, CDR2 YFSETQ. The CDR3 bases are TGCGCCAGCAGCTTGGATTCTAGGCGCACCGGGGAGCTGTTTTTT. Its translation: CASSLDSRRTGELFF.

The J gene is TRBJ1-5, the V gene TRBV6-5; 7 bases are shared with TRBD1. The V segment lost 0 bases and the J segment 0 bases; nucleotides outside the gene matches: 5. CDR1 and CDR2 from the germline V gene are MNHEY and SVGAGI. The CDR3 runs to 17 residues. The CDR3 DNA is TGTGCCAGCAGTTACTCGATTGGGACAGATAGCAATCAGCCCCAGCATTTT. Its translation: CASSYSIGTDSNQPQHF.

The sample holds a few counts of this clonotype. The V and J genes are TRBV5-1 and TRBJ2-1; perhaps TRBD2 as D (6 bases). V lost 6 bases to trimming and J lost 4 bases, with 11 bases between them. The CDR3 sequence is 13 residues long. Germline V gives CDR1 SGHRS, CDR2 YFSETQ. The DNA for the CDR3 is TGCGCCAGCAACCCCGGGGGATACAATGAGCAGTTCTTC. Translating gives CASNPGGYNEQFF.

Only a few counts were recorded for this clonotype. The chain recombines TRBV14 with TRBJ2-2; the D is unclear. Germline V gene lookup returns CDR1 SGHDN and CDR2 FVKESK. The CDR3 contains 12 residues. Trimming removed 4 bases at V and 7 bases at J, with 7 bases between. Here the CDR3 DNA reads TGTGCCAGCAGCCGAGTACTCGGGGAGCTGTTTTTT. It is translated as CASSRVLGELFF.

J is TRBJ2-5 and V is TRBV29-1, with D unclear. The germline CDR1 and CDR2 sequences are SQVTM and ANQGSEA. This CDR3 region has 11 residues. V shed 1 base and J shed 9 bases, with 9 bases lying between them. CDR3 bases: TGCAGCGTTGAAGGCATTGGGGCCCAGTACTTC. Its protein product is CSVEGIGAQYF.

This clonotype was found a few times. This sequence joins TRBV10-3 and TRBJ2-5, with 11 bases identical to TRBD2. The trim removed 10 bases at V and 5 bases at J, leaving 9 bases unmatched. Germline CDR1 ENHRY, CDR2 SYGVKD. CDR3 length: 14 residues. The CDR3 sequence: CATSLAGGLETQYF. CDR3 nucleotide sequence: TGTGCCACATCCTTAGCGGGAGGGCTGGAGACCCAGTACTTC.

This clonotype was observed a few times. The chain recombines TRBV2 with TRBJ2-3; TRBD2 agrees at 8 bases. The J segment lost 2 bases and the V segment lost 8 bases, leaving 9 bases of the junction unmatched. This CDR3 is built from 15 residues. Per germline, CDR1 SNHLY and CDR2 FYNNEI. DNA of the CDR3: TGTGCCAGCCGCCTAGCGGGTCAACTCACAGATACGCAGTATTTT. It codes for CASRLAGQLTDTQYF.

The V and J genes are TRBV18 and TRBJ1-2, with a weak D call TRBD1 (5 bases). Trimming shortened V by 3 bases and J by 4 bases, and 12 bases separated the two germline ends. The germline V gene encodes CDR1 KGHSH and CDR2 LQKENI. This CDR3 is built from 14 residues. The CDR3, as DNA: TGTGCCAGCTCACCGGGGGGTGTAGCCTATGGCTACACCTTC. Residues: CASSPGGVAYGYTF.

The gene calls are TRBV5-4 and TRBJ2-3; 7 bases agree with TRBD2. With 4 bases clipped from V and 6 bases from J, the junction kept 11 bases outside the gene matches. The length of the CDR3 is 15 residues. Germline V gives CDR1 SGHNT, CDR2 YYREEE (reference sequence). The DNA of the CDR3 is TGTGCCAGCAGCCCTGAAGCGGGGCTTTCGGATACGCAGTATTTT. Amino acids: CASSPEAGLSDTQYF.

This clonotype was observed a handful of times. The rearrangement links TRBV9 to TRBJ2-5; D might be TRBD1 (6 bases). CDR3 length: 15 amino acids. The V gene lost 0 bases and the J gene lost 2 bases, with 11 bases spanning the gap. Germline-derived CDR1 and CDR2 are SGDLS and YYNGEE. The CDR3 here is CASSVEGGTQETQYF. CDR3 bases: TGTGCCAGCAGCGTAGAAGGGGGAACTCAAGAGACCCAGTACTTC.